The 4 T cell receptor beta chains given below trace back to one sample, sequenced in a study of PD-L1 blockade in urothelial cancer. The assay was immunoSEQ multiplex PCR, and TCRdb's table has in-frame clones only and misses some. The table lists 35,000 to 55,000 clones, approximately 78% of them singletons. Sequencing was performed on PBMCs, taken around atezolizumab (anti-PD-L1) treatment. The receptors derive from a man in his sixties or seventies with urothelial cancer.

This clone is medium-sized in the sample. The CDR3 DNA sequence: TGTGCCAGCAGCCTCACGGGACTACCGACAGATACGCAGTATTTT. Protein sequence: CASSLTGLPTDTQYF. This chain uses TRBV7-6 with TRBJ2-3; 7 bases map to TRBD2. CDR1 SGHVS and CDR2 FNYEAQ come from the germline V gene. This CDR3 region has 15 residues. Unmatched junction bases numbered 8, after V lost 5 bases and J lost 3 bases.

The genes are TRBV6-1 and TRBJ1-1, with no clear D. Deletions cut 0 bases from V and 7 bases from J, with 15 bases between. The CDR3 totals 15 residues. Looked up from germline, CDR1 is MNHNS and CDR2 is SASEGT. CDR3 DNA: TGTGCCAGCAGTGAAGCGTCTGAGGGTGGTTTTGAAGCTTTCTTT. It encodes CASSEASEGGFEAFF.

This chain connects TRBV5-1 to TRBJ1-4; D is unclear. Germline CDR1 reads SGHRS; CDR2 reads YFSETQ. V was pared by 2 bases and J by 8 bases, with 16 bases between. CDR3 size: 15 residues. In DNA form, the CDR3 reads TGCGCCAGCAGCTTTCTGGGCTCCAAGGAAGAAAAACTGTTTTTT. Its translation: CASSFLGSKEEKLFF.

The genes are TRBV4-2 and TRBJ1-2, with D perhaps TRBD1 (5 bases). The germline gives CDR1 LGHNA, CDR2 YNFKEQ. The V end lost 0 bases, the J end lost 5 bases, and 19 bases lay between the germline ends. The CDR3 has 17 residues. The CDR3 loop is CASSQDSSQGGKYGYTF. CDR3 bases: TGTGCCAGCAGCCAAGATTCCTCCCAGGGAGGAAAATATGGCTACACCTTC.